A selection of T cell receptor beta chains follows, all from one sample in a study of cytomegalovirus exposure and HLA in healthy donors. Measured with immunoSEQ multiplex PCR; TCRdb has only the in-frame clones, and not every one. This table holds about 200,000 clones, around 77% found once. The sample taken for sequencing was PBMCs. The receptors here all came from a woman aged 25-40 years in good health and CMV-seronegative. CDR3s include the opening cysteine and the closing phenylalanine or tryptophan. D genes are given only for firm matches. Only some rows state a clone size, as once, few, many or a class for expanded clones.

V: TRBV4-1; size: -; D: TRBD1; J: TRBJ1-2; CDR3: CASSLRGTGDIDDGYTF; DNA: TGCGCCAGCAGCCTCCGAGGGACAGGGGATATAGACGATGGCTACACCTTC
V: TRBV7-9; size: -; D: -; J: TRBJ2-1; CDR3: CASSGTGLVGQFF; DNA: TGTGCCAGCAGCGGGACTGGTCTTGTTGGGCAGTTCTTC
V: TRBV25-1; size: -; D: -; J: TRBJ2-3; CDR3: CASRTSTDTQYF; DNA: TGTGCCAGCAGGACTAGCACAGATACGCAGTATTTT
V: TRBV5-1; size: -; D: -; J: TRBJ1-1; CDR3: CASSLEQEAFF; DNA: TGCGCCAGCAGCTTAGAGCAAGAAGCTTTCTTT
V: TRBV5-1; size: -; D: TRBD1; J: TRBJ1-2; CDR3: CASSYGTVYGYTF; DNA: TGCGCCAGCAGCTATGGGACAGTCTATGGCTACACCTTC
V: TRBV19; size: -; D: -; J: TRBJ2-7; CDR3: CASSIDHGGLESYEQYF; DNA: TGTGCCAGTAGTATAGATCACGGGGGACTCGAATCCTACGAGCAGTACTTC
V: TRBV6-5; size: once; D: -; J: TRBJ1-2; CDR3: CASSYWGVEANYGYTF; DNA: TGTGCCAGCAGTTACTGGGGCGTGGAAGCTAACTATGGCTACACCTTC
V: TRBV5-5; size: -; D: -; J: TRBJ2-7; CDR3: CASSLGDIGGEQYF; DNA: TGTGCCAGCAGCTTAGGGGACATTGGGGGCGAGCAGTACTTC
V: TRBV5-1; size: -; D: TRBD1; J: TRBJ2-2; CDR3: CASSLGPQGATGELFF; DNA: TGCGCCAGCAGCTTGGGACCGCAGGGGGCCACCGGGGAGCTGTTTTTT
V: TRBV5-1; size: -; D: -; J: TRBJ1-2; CDR3: CASRISPWVGADGYTF; DNA: TGCGCCAGCAGAATTTCTCCTTGGGTAGGGGCAGATGGCTACACCTTC
V: TRBV29-1; size: -; D: TRBD1; J: TRBJ2-7; CDR3: CSVDGTGPYEQYF; DNA: TGCAGCGTTGACGGGACAGGGCCCTACGAGCAGTACTTC
V: TRBV5-1; size: -; D: -; J: TRBJ1-5; CDR3: CASSLDTNQPQHF; DNA: TGCGCCAGCAGCTTGGACACAAATCAGCCCCAGCATTTT
V: TRBV28; size: -; D: -; J: TRBJ2-1; CDR3: CASSSRYEQFF; DNA: TGTGCCAGCAGTTCCAGGTATGAGCAGTTCTTC
V: TRBV7-8; size: -; D: -; J: TRBJ2-1; CDR3: CASSLGLLGSSYNEQFF; DNA: TGTGCCAGCAGCTTAGGGTTGTTGGGGAGCTCCTACAATGAGCAGTTCTTC
V: TRBV19; size: -; D: -; J: TRBJ2-6; CDR3: CASSISGSGANVLTF; DNA: TGTGCCAGTAGTATTTCCGGGTCTGGGGCCAACGTCCTGACTTTC
V: TRBV11-1; size: -; D: TRBD2; J: TRBJ2-1; CDR3: CASSWGSGGAGYNEQFF; DNA: TGTGCCAGCAGTTGGGGTAGCGGGGGGGCCGGTTACAATGAGCAGTTCTTC
V: TRBV6-6; size: -; D: -; J: TRBJ1-1; CDR3: CASSLPPSGTEAFF; DNA: TGTGCCAGCAGTCTTCCTCCTTCGGGCACTGAAGCTTTCTTT
V: TRBV29-1; size: -; D: -; J: TRBJ1-1; CDR3: CSVEDAAPFTGVNTEAFF; DNA: TGCAGCGTTGAAGACGCTGCGCCCTTCACAGGAGTGAACACTGAAGCTTTCTTT
V: TRBV5-1; size: once; D: TRBD1; J: TRBJ1-2; CDR3: CASSWGQALDGYTF; DNA: TGCGCCAGCAGCTGGGGACAGGCCCTCGATGGCTACACCTTC
V: TRBV19; size: -; D: TRBD1; J: TRBJ2-1; CDR3: CASSTWTGITEQFF; DNA: TGTGCCAGTAGTACATGGACAGGGATTACTGAGCAGTTCTTC
V: TRBV5-4; size: -; D: -; J: TRBJ2-6; CDR3: CASSLELAAVSGANVLTF; DNA: TGTGCCAGCAGCTTGGAATTAGCGGCCGTCTCTGGGGCCAACGTCCTGACTTTC
V: TRBV9; size: few; D: TRBD1; J: TRBJ1-1; CDR3: CASSVGGGQGSVNTEAFF; DNA: TGTGCCAGCAGCGTAGGAGGGGGACAGGGGTCCGTGAACACTGAAGCTTTCTTT
V: TRBV30; size: -; D: TRBD1; J: TRBJ2-7; CDR3: CAWRFPGQVYEQYF; DNA: TGTGCCTGGAGGTTCCCCGGACAGGTCTACGAGCAGTACTTC
V: TRBV30; size: -; D: -; J: TRBJ2-7; CDR3: CASRGRANEQYF; DNA: TGTGCCTCAAGGGGGAGGGCCAACGAGCAGTACTTC
V: TRBV5-4; size: -; D: -; J: TRBJ2-7; CDR3: CASSLGGAGDGYEQYF; DNA: TGTGCCAGCAGCTTGGGTGGGGCAGGGGATGGCTACGAGCAGTACTTC
V: TRBV10-1; size: -; D: -; J: TRBJ1-6; CDR3: CASSEGDSPLHF; DNA: TGCGCCAGCAGTGAAGGGGATTCACCCCTCCACTTT
V: TRBV27; size: -; D: -; J: TRBJ2-3; CDR3: CASSPMLWETSTDTQYF; DNA: TGTGCCAGCAGTCCAATGCTTTGGGAGACTAGCACAGATACGCAGTATTTT
V: TRBV2; size: -; D: -; J: TRBJ1-6; CDR3: CASRTTGSHSPLHF; DNA: TGTGCCAGCAGAACAACAGGGTCGCATTCACCCCTCCACTTT
V: TRBV19; size: -; D: TRBD2; J: TRBJ2-2; CDR3: CASLNPGGPTGELFF; DNA: TGTGCCAGCTTGAACCCGGGAGGGCCCACCGGGGAGCTGTTTTTT
V: TRBV7-8; size: -; D: -; J: TRBJ2-7; CDR3: CASSLGGRPAYEQYF; DNA: TGTGCCAGCAGCTTAGGGGGCAGACCCGCTTACGAGCAGTACTTC
V: TRBV11-2; size: -; D: TRBD1; J: TRBJ1-1; CDR3: CASSVIRGRTEAFF; DNA: TGTGCCAGCAGCGTAATCAGGGGGCGGACTGAAGCTTTCTTT
V: TRBV10-1; size: -; D: TRBD1; J: TRBJ1-2; CDR3: CASSENLLDRGSYTF; DNA: TGCGCCAGCAGTGAGAACCTATTAGACAGGGGAAGCTACACCTTC
V: TRBV25-1; size: -; D: TRBD1; J: TRBJ2-4; CDR3: CASSGGGTEILNIQYF; DNA: TGTGCCAGCAGTGGTGGTGGGACAGAGATCCTAAACATTCAGTACTTC
V: TRBV27; size: -; D: -; J: TRBJ1-4; CDR3: CASRTRISGDEKLFF; DNA: TGTGCCAGCAGAACCAGGATCAGCGGAGATGAAAAACTGTTTTTT
V: TRBV5-4; size: -; D: -; J: TRBJ2-1; CDR3: CASSARVRVALPVSYNEQFF; DNA: TGTGCCAGCAGCGCACGAGTCAGGGTTGCCTTACCCGTCTCCTACAATGAGCAGTTCTTC
V: TRBV5-4; size: -; D: TRBD2; J: TRBJ2-3; CDR3: CASQVRGGPGDTQYF; DNA: TGTGCCAGCCAGGTTCGGGGGGGGCCCGGTGATACGCAGTATTTT
V: TRBV5-1; size: -; D: TRBD1; J: TRBJ1-5; CDR3: CASSLDYQGAGTDTQHF; DNA: TGCGCCAGCAGCTTGGATTATCAGGGGGCGGGGACAGATACGCAGCATTTT
V: TRBV5-1; size: few; D: -; J: TRBJ1-6; CDR3: CASSPTVRENSPLHF; DNA: TGCGCCAGCAGTCCCACGGTTAGAGAGAATTCACCCCTCCACTTT
V: TRBV30; size: -; D: -; J: TRBJ1-5; CDR3: CALNGEAGQPQHF; DNA: TGTGCCCTCAATGGCGAAGCGGGTCAGCCCCAGCATTTT
V: TRBV7-3; size: once; D: TRBD1; J: TRBJ2-3; CDR3: CASSLTGGLDTQYF; DNA: TGTGCCAGCAGCCTGACAGGGGGGTTGGATACGCAGTATTTT